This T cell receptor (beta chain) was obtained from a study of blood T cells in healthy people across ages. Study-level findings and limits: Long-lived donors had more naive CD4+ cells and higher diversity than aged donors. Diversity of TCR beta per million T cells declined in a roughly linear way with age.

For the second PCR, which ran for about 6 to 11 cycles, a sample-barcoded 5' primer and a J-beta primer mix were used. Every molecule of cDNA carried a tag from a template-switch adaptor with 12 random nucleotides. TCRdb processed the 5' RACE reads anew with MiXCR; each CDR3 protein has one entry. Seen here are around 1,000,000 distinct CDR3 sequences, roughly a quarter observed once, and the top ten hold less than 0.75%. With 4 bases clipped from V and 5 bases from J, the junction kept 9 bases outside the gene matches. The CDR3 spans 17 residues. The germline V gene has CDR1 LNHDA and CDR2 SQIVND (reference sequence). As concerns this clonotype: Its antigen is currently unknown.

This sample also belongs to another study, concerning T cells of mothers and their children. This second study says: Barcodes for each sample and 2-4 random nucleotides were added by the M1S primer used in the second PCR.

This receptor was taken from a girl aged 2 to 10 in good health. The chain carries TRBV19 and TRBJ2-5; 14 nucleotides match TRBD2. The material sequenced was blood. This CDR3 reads CASSSPGLAGGLETQYF. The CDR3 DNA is TGTGCCAGTAGTAGCCCCGGACTAGCGGGAGGTTTGGAGACCCAGTACTTC.